This TCR beta chain was profiled in a study of blood T cell repertoires in COVID-19. Study-level information: Acute and convalescent COVID-19 samples came from the United States, Italy and Spain.

The CDR3 runs to 15 residues. With V trimmed by 4 bases and J by 3 bases, 9 bases remained unmatched. CDR1 SGHTA and CDR2 FQGNSA come from the germline V gene. Authors' analysis steps: Estimation of nucleated cell counts was performed using reference gene primer amplification. The repertoire was sequenced with immunoSEQ multiplex PCR; TCRdb's copy has only in-frame clones and lacks some. From that table come the V and J calls and clone size; the DNA was used to work out D and trimming. Among around 190,000 clones, roughly 84% were seen once, and the ten largest hold around 4.9%. The source of this sequence is a woman older than 75 with acute or convalescent COVID-19. The sequenced sample consisted of peripheral blood. V is TRBV7-2 and J is TRBJ2-7; TRBD2 agrees at 7 bases. CDR3 in amino acids: CASSSTERGGYEQYF. The DNA of the CDR3 is TGTGCCAGCAGCTCCACCGAGCGGGGAGGCTACGAGCAGTACTTC.